The clone carrying this TCR beta chain was counted at least ten times. The antigen is undetermined. CDR3 length: 19 residues. V shed 4 bases, J shed 2 bases, and the junction held 10 bases outside the gene matches. Germline assignment: CDR1 SGHRS and CDR2 YFSETQ. Researchers built TCR beta libraries using quantitative 5'-RACE with molecular barcodes. In TCRdb, the 5' RACE reads were re-called with MiXCR into one record per CDR3 protein. Counted here are under 400,000 distinct CDR3 sequences, 11% occurring once; the ten biggest clones make up about 10%. This sample is drawn from a study of CD8 T cells in ankylosing spondylitis. Study-level findings and limits: Reportedly, disease-linked clones are significantly enriched in ankylosing spondylitis patients' matched synovial fluid. There was a TCR beta motif, made of several highly homologous variants, that appeared characteristic of ankylosing spondylitis blood. Disease-linked clones had a CD8+ phenotype and relatively low frequency in peripheral blood.

The chain uses TRBV5-1 and TRBJ2-3; TRBD2 agrees at 16 bases. The sequenced sample was blood, either unsorted or a sorted T cell fraction (not recorded which). This clonotype was sampled from a female donor with ankylosing spondylitis or in good health (not recorded which). Written as DNA, the CDR3 is TGCGCCAGCAGCAGGGGACTAGCGGGGGGGAACTTCTTCACAGATACGCAGTATTTT. Protein sequence: CASSRGLAGGNFFTDTQYF.